These T cell receptor beta chains were read from a single sample in a study of a mutant IDH1 vaccine in newly diagnosed glioma. This table comes from immunoSEQ multiplex PCR, and its TCRdb copy is limited to in-frame clones, with some not included. This sample has around 87,000 clones, with around four fifths found just once. The sequencing used PBMCs, collected from a glioma patient treated with radiotherapy, temozolomide or both. The receptors originated from a woman in her 50s with glioma. The CDR3 runs from the conserved cysteine through the conserved F or W. A D gene is named only where the DNA matches it firmly. Size is stated for part of the rows, as once, few or many counts, or as a class when the clone is expanded.

TGTGCCAGTAGTGAACAGGGTTTCGCCGGGGAGCTGTTTTTT CASSEQGFAGELFF once TRBJ2-2 14 TRBV19 .
TGTGCCAGCGGAGGGACAGGGGGCCGGGAGACCCAGTACTTC CASGGTGGRETQYF . TRBJ2-5 14 TRBV9 TRBD1
TGCAGTGCTCTCTCAAATGAGCAGTTCTTC CSALSNEQFF . TRBJ2-1 10 TRBV20-1 .
TGTGCCTGGAGTGTACAGGGGGGCCCCGAAGCTTTCTTT CAWSVQGGPEAFF once TRBJ1-1 13 TRBV30 TRBD1
TGTGCCAGCAGCTTTGGAGACCCGGGCGGACTCGAAAAACTGTTTTTT CASSFGDPGGLEKLFF few TRBJ1-4 16 TRBV11-2 .
TGTGCCAGCAGCGTGGATGCGGGGGGGCCGTACGAGCAGTACTTC CASSVDAGGPYEQYF once TRBJ2-7 15 TRBV9 TRBD2
TGCGCCAGCAGCGAAGGACAGGGTTTCGATGAGCAGTTCTTC CASSEGQGFDEQFF . TRBJ2-1 14 TRBV5-1 TRBD1
TGCAGCGCAAAAGCCAGGGGGCTAAGTCGGAACACTGAAGCTTTCTTT CSAKARGLSRNTEAFF . TRBJ1-1 16 TRBV29-1 TRBD1
TGTGCCAGCAGCTTAGCGATCGGAGGGCCCTATGGCTACACCTTC CASSLAIGGPYGYTF . TRBJ1-2 15 TRBV7-8 .
TGTGCCAGCAGCTTCGGCCCATCGGCCGGGGAGCTGTTTTTT CASSFGPSAGELFF . TRBJ2-2 14 TRBV7-9 .
TGTGCCACCAGCAAAGGGGGGGTAGGTGGCTACACCTTC CATSKGGVGGYTF . TRBJ1-2 13 TRBV15 .
TGTGCCAGTACTCCCGAAGGCAGGGGCCGGGGCTACGAGCAGTACTTC CASTPEGRGRGYEQYF . TRBJ2-7 16 TRBV19 .
TGTGCCAGCAGCCAGGGTGGGGAACCCTACGAGCAGTACTTC CASSQGGEPYEQYF . TRBJ2-7 14 TRBV5-6 .
TGTGCCATCAGCCCCACGCTTGTCGGGACAGGGGAAAATGGCTACACCTTC CAISPTLVGTGENGYTF . TRBJ1-2 17 TRBV10-3 TRBD1
TGTGCCAGCAGCTCCTACACAGGGAGTAGCTACGAGCAGTACTTC CASSSYTGSSYEQYF . TRBJ2-7 15 TRBV11-2 .
TGTGCCAGCAGCGTCGGGACAGCGGGGGTCTCCGAGCAGTACTTC CASSVGTAGVSEQYF . TRBJ2-7 15 TRBV9 .
TGTGCCCGAGGTGAGTGCGACAATCAGCCCCAGCATTTT CARGECDNQPQHF . TRBJ1-5 13 TRBV7-2 .
TGTGCCAGCAGCAAACCCGTACGGGGATTGGATTCACCCCTCCACTTT CASSKPVRGLDSPLHF . TRBJ1-6 16 TRBV21-1 .
TGTGCCAGCACTGCCTTCCCGCGGGAGACCCAGTACTTC CASTAFPRETQYF few TRBJ2-5 13 TRBV2 .
TGTGCCAGCAGCCAAGGGGCGGAAGAAGCTTTCTTT CASSQGAEEAFF . TRBJ1-1 12 TRBV4-2 .
TGTGCCAGTAGTATAGCCCTGACAGAGTACGAGCAGTACTTC CASSIALTEYEQYF . TRBJ2-7 14 TRBV19 .
TGCAGCGTCCCGGGACAAGCGAACACTGAAGCTTTCTTT CSVPGQANTEAFF few TRBJ1-1 13 TRBV29-1 .
TGTGCCAGCAGTGTCCCCGGGGGCCTTAACTATGGCTACACCTTC CASSVPGGLNYGYTF . TRBJ1-2 15 TRBV28 .
TGTGCCAGCAGCCCGGGAGGAGATACGCAGTATTTT CASSPGGDTQYF . TRBJ2-3 12 TRBV14 TRBD2
TGTGCCAGCAGCGCCAACTATGGCTACACCTTC CASSANYGYTF . TRBJ1-2 11 TRBV7-9 .
TGCGCCAGCAGTCAATTCTACCCCCGGACAGTAGACTCCTACGAGCAGTACTTC CASSQFYPRTVDSYEQYF . TRBJ2-7 18 TRBV23-1 .
TGCGCCAGCAGCCGCCCTAACACCGGGGAGCTGTTTTTT CASSRPNTGELFF once TRBJ2-2 13 TRBV4-1 .
TGTGCCAGCAGCTCCGGGTGGGGGACAGGGGATTCGGAGCAGTACTTC CASSSGWGTGDSEQYF . TRBJ2-7 16 TRBV5-6 TRBD1
TGTGCCAGCAGGTCACACAGGGGAGGAAACACTGAAGCTTTCTTT CASRSHRGGNTEAFF . TRBJ1-1 15 TRBV6-5 TRBD1
TGTGCCAGTAGTATCCGACAGGGGCCGAATTCACCCCTCCACTTT CASSIRQGPNSPLHF few TRBJ1-6 15 TRBV19 TRBD1
TGTGCCAGCAGTATACAGGGAAGCTCCTACAATGAGCAGTTCTTC CASSIQGSSYNEQFF . TRBJ2-1 15 TRBV6-6 .
TGTGCCATCAGTGAGGGGTCCGGGCCAGAGACCCAGTACTTC CAISEGSGPETQYF . TRBJ2-5 14 TRBV10-3 .
TGTGCCACCAGCCCTCCGACCGTACGCTCTGGAAACACCATATATTTT CATSPPTVRSGNTIYF . TRBJ1-3 16 TRBV15 .
TGTGCCAGCAGCCCTCAACAGGGGATTGGCACAGATACGCAGTATTTT CASSPQQGIGTDTQYF . TRBJ2-3 16 TRBV7-9 TRBD1
TGTGCCAGCAGTGTGTACCCGGGACAGAACACCGGGGAGCTGTTTTTT CASSVYPGQNTGELFF . TRBJ2-2 16 TRBV6-1 .
TGCGCCAGCAGACCGGGACAGGGACGCTGGGACACTGAAGCTTTCTTT CASRPGQGRWDTEAFF . TRBJ1-1 16 TRBV5-1 TRBD1
TGTGCCAGCACGGCGGGACAGGTCTACGAGCAGTACTTC CASTAGQVYEQYF . TRBJ2-7 13 TRBV25-1 TRBD1
TGTGCCAGCAGGAAGCTAGCTAACTATGGCTACACCTTC CASRKLANYGYTF . TRBJ1-2 13 TRBV6-5 .
TGTGCCAGCAGCGAATCCGGGACTAGCGGGAATCCGTTCTTC CASSESGTSGNPFF . TRBJ2-1 14 TRBV5-6 TRBD2
TGTGCCAGCACGAGCTCTGGAAACACCATATATTTT CASTSSGNTIYF . TRBJ1-3 12 TRBV6-5 .
TGTGCCAGCGGAACAGGGGGAAATCAGCCCCAGCATTTT CASGTGGNQPQHF . TRBJ1-5 13 TRBV25-1 TRBD1
TGTGCCAGCAGTGAAGCGGCGGGGGCACAGCCCCAGCATTTT CASSEAAGAQPQHF . TRBJ1-5 14 TRBV6-1 .
TGTGCCAGCAGTGCCCCTACGGGGAGCGGGGCAGATACGCAGTATTTT CASSAPTGSGADTQYF . TRBJ2-3 16 TRBV25-1 TRBD2
TGCAGCGTTGATACGGGGGAAAGAGAGACCCAGTACTTC CSVDTGERETQYF . TRBJ2-5 13 TRBV29-1 .
TGTGCCAGCAGCGCCGGACGGGCTCAGCCCCAGCATTTT CASSAGRAQPQHF . TRBJ1-5 13 TRBV7-8 .
TGTGCCAGCAGCCAAAGTCTAGAAGTTGCTCACACTGAAGCTTTCTTT CASSQSLEVAHTEAFF few TRBJ1-1 16 TRBV14 .
TGTGCCAGCCGGGACATCCGAGAGACCCAGTACTTC CASRDIRETQYF . TRBJ2-5 12 TRBV7-9 .
TGTGCCAGCAGCTTAGAAGGGGGTTTCGGCAATCAGCCCCAGCATTTT CASSLEGGFGNQPQHF . TRBJ1-5 16 TRBV7-6 .
TGTGCCAGTAGTGCTCTCAGGAGCGCCTTAGGTCAGCCCCAGCATTTT CASSALRSALGQPQHF . TRBJ1-5 16 TRBV19 .